This passage covers 8 T cell receptor beta chains from one sample sequenced in a study of sequential checkpoint blockade in melanoma. Treatment reported: randomized to nivolumab then ipilimumab (arm A) or the reverse (arm B). The table came from immunoSEQ multiplex PCR; TCRdb's copy has only in-frame clones and leaves some out. The table includes about 20,000 clones, roughly 82% detected once. Sample: CD8+ T cells sorted from blood (inferred from file names), taken from a patient given nivolumab and ipilimumab in sequence. These receptors all stem from a human donor with melanoma.

V is TRBV6-5 and J is TRBJ2-7; perhaps TRBD1 as D (6 bases). The CDR3 has 12 amino acids. Germline CDR1 reads MNHEY; CDR2 reads SVGAGI. The germline V and J ends were trimmed by 6 bases and 6 bases, with 12 bases remaining between them. In DNA form, the CDR3 reads TGTGCCAGCAGCAGTTCAGGGGCCGAGCAGTACTTC. This translates into CASSSSGAEQYF.

This sequence joins TRBV7-9 and TRBJ1-3; D is ambiguous. V was cut by 6 bases and J by 8 bases, with 14 bases left in between. Germline CDR1 is SEHNR and CDR2 is FQNEAQ (reference sequence). The CDR3 totals 13 residues. The CDR3 nucleotides are TGTGCCAGCAGTCCCCCCGAGGCGTACACCATATATTTT. Its translation: CASSPPEAYTIYF.

This chain connects TRBV7-2 to TRBJ1-2; possible D gene TRBD1, 6 bases. Germline V lookup: CDR1 SGHTA, CDR2 FQGNSA. This CDR3 is 16 amino acids long. Trimming cost V 3 bases and J 1 base, with 15 bases left between them. CDR3 bases: TGTGCCAGCAGCTTCGCCGAAGACAGGCTTAACTATGGCTACACCTTC. Its protein product is CASSFAEDRLNYGYTF.

This rearrangement joins TRBV10-3 to TRBJ1-2, with 7 positions matching TRBD1. In germline, CDR1 is ENHRY, CDR2 SYGVKD. J was trimmed by 6 bases and V by 3 bases; bases with no gene match: 16. The CDR3 loop spans 17 amino acids. CDR3 protein: CAISDLLGRDRENGYTF. The DNA of the CDR3 is TGTGCCATCAGTGACCTGTTGGGCAGGGACAGAGAAAATGGCTACACCTTC.

The chain combines TRBV9 with TRBJ2-7; 12 nucleotides agree with TRBD2. The CDR3 runs to 17 residues. Germline V gene data show CDR1 as SGDLS and CDR2 as YYNGEE. V lost 3 bases and J lost 4; bases outside the gene matches: 11. The CDR3 here is CASSASSGTSGFYEQYF. CDR3 nucleotides: TGTGCCAGCAGCGCCTCCTCCGGGACTAGCGGGTTTTACGAGCAGTACTTC.

In regard to this clone: A read error may produce the germline difference seen at one junction end. The chain couples TRBV7-7 to TRBJ1-1; D is possibly TRBD1 (5 bases). The V gene's germline CDR1 is SSHAT and CDR2 FNYEAQ (reference sequence). The CDR3 totals 15 residues. The CDR3 DNA reads as TGTGCTAGCAGCCCGGCGACAGTGATGAACACTGAAGCTTTCTTT. Translating gives CASSPATVMNTEAFF.

This rearrangement joins TRBV27 to TRBJ1-1, with D hard to call. The CDR3 loop spans 13 amino acids. Germline CDR1 reads MNHEY; CDR2 reads SMNVEV (reference sequence). Deletions cut 4 bases from V and 4 bases from J, with 10 bases between. The CDR3 region has the DNA TGTGCCAGCAGTTCTATAACGGGCACTGAAGCTTTCTTT. Translated: CASSSITGTEAFF.

V is TRBV28 and J is TRBJ2-3; 8 bases agree with TRBD2. Looked up from germline, CDR1 is MDHEN and CDR2 is SYDVKM. The CDR3 sequence is 15 residues long. V lost 5 bases, J lost 5 bases, and 9 bases stayed unmatched. This CDR3 reads CASSPHRSGGDTQYF. The CDR3 coding sequence is TGTGCCAGCAGTCCCCACCGCAGCGGGGGAGATACGCAGTATTTT.